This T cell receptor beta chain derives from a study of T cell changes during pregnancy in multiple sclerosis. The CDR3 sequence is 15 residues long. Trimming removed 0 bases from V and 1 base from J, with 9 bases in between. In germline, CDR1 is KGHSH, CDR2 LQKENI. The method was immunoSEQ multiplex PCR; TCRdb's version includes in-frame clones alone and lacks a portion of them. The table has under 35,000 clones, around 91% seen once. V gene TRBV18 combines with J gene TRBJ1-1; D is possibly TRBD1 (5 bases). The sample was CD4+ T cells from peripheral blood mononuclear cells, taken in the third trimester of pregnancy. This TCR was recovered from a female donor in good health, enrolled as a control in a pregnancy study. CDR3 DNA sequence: TGTGCCAGCTCACCACCATCCAGGGAGAACACTGAAGCTTTCTTT. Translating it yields CASSPPSRENTEAFF.